Listed here are 12 T cell receptor beta chains from one sample, sequenced in a study of T cells in Graves' hyperthyroidism and ophthalmopathy. RNA transcripts gave rise to amplified TCR beta CDR3 regions. The TCR CDR3 was amplified in a first-round RT-PCR using the HTBI primer set. Each CDR3 protein gets one entry after TCRdb re-called the multiplex PCR reads with MiXCR. The sample shows roughly 170,000 distinct CDR3 sequences, over 15% of them seen only once. Sequencing was done on a sample of blood. The receptors here all came from a woman aged 45-65 years with Graves' hyperthyroidism.

This clonotype occurred many times. The J gene is TRBJ1-1, the V gene TRBV19, with 7 bases aligning to TRBD1. This CDR3 comprises 12 residues. The trim removed 6 bases at V and 7 bases at J, leaving 5 bases unmatched. Germline V gene sequence: CDR1 LNHDA, CDR2 SQIVND (reference sequence). The CDR3 is CASRRQGFEAFF. The CDR3 DNA reads TGTGCCAGTAGACGACAGGGCTTTGAAGCTTTCTTT.

The V gene is TRBV27, the J gene TRBJ2-5, with D perhaps TRBD1 or TRBD2 (5 bases each). Looked up from germline, CDR1 is MNHEY and CDR2 is SMNVEV (reference sequence). This CDR3 has 15 amino acids. V gave up 0 bases and J gave up 4 bases, with 12 bases separating them. The CDR3 DNA follows: TGTGCCAGCAGTTTATCTCGGGCAGGGACAGAGACCCAGTACTTC. The encoded protein is CASSLSRAGTETQYF.

This clonotype was detected ten times or more. The V and J genes are TRBV6-1 and TRBJ2-5; weak D call: TRBD2 (6 bases). The germline V gene encodes CDR1 MNHNS and CDR2 SASEGT. The CDR3 has 13 residues. V was clipped by 6 bases and J by 2 bases, with 10 bases between them. The CDR3 is CASRTEGQETQYF. CDR3 nucleotides: TGTGCCAGCAGGACGGAGGGACAAGAGACCCAGTACTTC.

The chain uses TRBV20-1 and TRBJ2-5; D unresolved. CDR1 is DFQATT, CDR2 SNEGSKA, per germline (reference sequence). This CDR3 has 11 residues. With 0 bases removed from V and 3 bases from J, the gap between germline ends came to 2 bases. CDR3 residues: CSARDKETQYF. The CDR3, as DNA: TGCAGTGCTAGAGACAAAGAGACCCAGTACTTC.

The rearrangement uses TRBV4-3 and TRBJ1-4; TRBD1 might be the D (5 bases). The CDR3 length is 14 residues. Germline V CDR1 and CDR2: LGHNA, YSLEER. Trimming cost V 0 bases and J 13 bases, with 15 bases left between them. In nucleotides, the CDR3 is TGCGCCAGCAGCCAAGATACAGGTGCGCGGAGACTGTTTTTT. It specifies CASSQDTGARRLFF.

This clonotype was seen a few times. The chain uses TRBV7-9 and TRBJ2-7, with 9 bases matching TRBD1. The CDR3 loop spans 16 amino acids. In germline, CDR1 is SEHNR, CDR2 FQNEAQ (reference sequence). The trim removed 8 bases at V and 3 bases at J, leaving 14 bases unmatched. The chain's CDR3 is CASSLQPGQGNYEQYF. The DNA for the CDR3 is TGTGCCAGCTCACTCCAACCGGGACAGGGAAACTACGAGCAGTACTTC.

The table lists this clonotype with a count of one. This chain uses TRBV6-8 with TRBJ1-2; D remains unclear. This CDR3 is 13 amino acids long. Germline CDR1 and CDR2: MNHGY and SAAAGT. The ends were cut back, 2 bases at V and 2 bases at J, with 6 bases in the middle. The DNA of the CDR3 is TGTGCCAGCAGTTACGAGAGAAACTATGGCTACACCTTC. Its translation: CASSYERNYGYTF.

This clonotype was seen many times. The rearrangement links TRBV5-1 to TRBJ2-1; 9 bases are a match to TRBD2. The CDR3 totals 17 residues. CDR1 is SGHRS, CDR2 YFSETQ, per germline. V lost 0 bases and J lost 2; bases outside the gene matches: 6. In DNA form, the CDR3 reads TGCGCCAGCAGCTTGGGAGGCCTAGCGGGGCCCTACAATGAGCAGTTCTTC. It translates to CASSLGGLAGPYNEQFF.

The table lists this clonotype with many counts. The genes are TRBV5-4 and TRBJ1-2; maybe TRBD1 (5 bases). Germline values: CDR1 SGHNT, CDR2 YYREEE (reference sequence). The CDR3 is 14 amino acids. The germline V and J ends were trimmed by 4 bases and 2 bases, with 12 bases remaining between them. The CDR3 reads CASSRQNKNYGYTF. The CDR3 nucleotides are TGTGCCAGCAGCAGACAGAACAAGAACTATGGCTACACCTTC.

Concerning this clonotype: A much larger clonotype is one base distant, so this may be a read error. The rearrangement links TRBV4-2 to TRBJ1-1; D uncertain. This CDR3 has 14 amino acids. Per germline, CDR1 LGHNA and CDR2 YNFKEQ. The CDR3 is CASSQEQNSGEALF. The CDR3 coding sequence is TGTGCCAGCAGCCAAGAACAGAATAGTGGGGAAGCTCTCTTT.

The sample holds many counts of this clonotype. The chain employs TRBV2 and TRBJ1-2; D unresolved. Germline-derived CDR1 and CDR2 are SNHLY and FYNNEI. The CDR3 spans 12 residues. Trimming cost V 8 bases and J 4 bases, with 11 bases left between them. CDR3: CASFGLSYGYTF. The CDR3 DNA is TGTGCCAGCTTCGGACTCAGCTATGGCTACACCTTC.

This chain connects TRBV6-5 to TRBJ2-2, with a tentative D call TRBD2 (5 bases). With 0 bases removed from V and 1 base from J, the gap between germline ends came to 9 bases. CDR3 size: 16 residues. Germline CDR1 reads MNHEY; CDR2 reads SVGAGI. The DNA of the CDR3 is TGTGCCAGCAGTTACTCGAGCGGAGTGAACACCGGGGAGCTGTTTTTT. Its translation: CASSYSSGVNTGELFF.